A selection of T cell receptor beta chains follows, all from one sample in a study of blood T cells in healthy people across ages. TCRdb independently ran MiXCR on the 5' RACE reads; one entry per CDR3 protein. The sample holds 1,300,000 or so distinct CDR3 sequences; approximately 59% are singletons and the top ten take 6.7%. The sequenced material came from blood. All receptors come from a man younger than 35 in good health. Each CDR3 is given with its conserved first and last residue. Fields, in order: CDR3 length, D gene, V gene, clone size, J gene, CDR3 DNA, CDR3 protein. The D gene is left open where the match is weak. Where a row states a size, it is once, few, many or the class of an expanded clone; other rows omit it.

14	.	TRBV6-5	.	TRBJ2-1	TGTGCCAGCTCTTATACGGGGTCCTACAATGAGCAGTTCTTC	CASSYTGSYNEQFF
11	.	TRBV6-6	.	TRBJ1-4	TGTGCCAGCACGGAGGGGGGTAGAGTGTTTTTT	CASTEGGRVFF
12	.	TRBV20-1	few	TRBJ1-2	TGCAGTGCTACGGCCCTCAACTATGGCTACACCTTC	CSATALNYGYTF
16	TRBD2	TRBV20-1	.	TRBJ2-7	TGCAGTGCTACTAGCGGGGGCCCCAGCTCCTACAATGAGCAGTACTTC	CSATSGGPSSYNEQYF
14	.	TRBV12-5	few	TRBJ2-7	TGTGCTAGTGGCTCCGGACAGATTACCTACGAGCAGTACTTC	CASGSGQITYEQYF
17	.	TRBV20-1	.	TRBJ2-1	TGCAGTGCTAGGGAGCGGGCCGGGCCTAACACCTACAATGAGCAGTTCTTC	CSARERAGPNTYNEQFF
13	TRBD1	TRBV3-1	.	TRBJ2-7	TGTGCCAGCAGCAAAACAGGGGGCTACGAGCAGTACTTC	CASSKTGGYEQYF
15	TRBD2	TRBV20-1	.	TRBJ2-1	TGCAGTGCCCAAGTCCGGACTAGCGGGAGGAATGAGCAGTTCTTC	CSAQVRTSGRNEQFF
17	.	TRBV4-1	.	TRBJ2-1	TGCGCCAGCAGCCCGCTGAAAGACAGCAGAAAATACAATGAGCAGTTCTTC	CASSPLKDSRKYNEQFF
12	.	TRBV18	once	TRBJ2-3	TGTGCCAGCTCCGCGAGCACAGGTACGCAGTATTTT	CASSASTGTQYF
16	TRBD2	TRBV5-1	.	TRBJ2-1	TGCGCCAGCAGCAGTATAGCGGGATCACACTACAATGAGCAGTTCTTC	CASSSIAGSHYNEQFF
15	TRBD1	TRBV20-1	.	TRBJ1-2	TGCAGTGTCGAAACCTTAGCGGGACAGGGTTATGGCTACACCTTC	CSVETLAGQGYGYTF
13	.	TRBV29-1	.	TRBJ2-7	TGCAGCGTCCAGGGCGCGCGAGTCGACGAGCAGTACTTC	CSVQGARVDEQYF
12	.	TRBV12-3/TRBV12-4	once	TRBJ1-2	TGTGCCTGCAGTTCAGGGGACTATGGCTACACCTTC	CACSSGDYGYTF
10	TRBD1	TRBV20-1	.	TRBJ2-5	TGCAGTGCTACCCGGGACAGTGGGTACTTC	CSATRDSGYF
14	.	TRBV29-1	.	TRBJ2-7	TGCAGCGTTGTGGGGGGGGCTTACGCCTACGAGCAGTACTTC	CSVVGGAYAYEQYF
15	TRBD2	TRBV20-1	.	TRBJ2-1	TGCAGTGCTACCTGGACTAGCGGGACCTACAATGAGCAGTTCTTC	CSATWTSGTYNEQFF
14	.	TRBV10-3	.	TRBJ2-7	TGTGCCATCGGGAAAGGGGCCCTATCCAATGAGCAGTACTTC	CAIGKGALSNEQYF
16	TRBD2	TRBV2	few	TRBJ2-1	TGTGCCAGCAGCGGACTAGAGCGGGAGCCTATAGGGGAGCAGTTCTTC	CASSGLEREPIGEQFF
14	.	TRBV12-3/TRBV12-4	.	TRBJ2-7	TGTGCCAGCAGTTCGACAGTCCCGACCTACGAGCAGTACTTC	CASSSTVPTYEQYF
14	TRBD2	TRBV6-5	.	TRBJ2-3	TGTGCCAGCAGCCGACTAGCGGGGCAAGATACGCAGTATTTT	CASSRLAGQDTQYF
15	.	TRBV3-1	.	TRBJ2-5	TGTGCCAGCAGCCAAGACGGGCAGTCCCCCTACGGGCAGTACTTC	CASSQDGQSPYGQYF
13	TRBD1	TRBV20-1	.	TRBJ1-2	TGCAGTGGGGGTTGGACAGGGAACTATGGCTACACCTTC	CSGGWTGNYGYTF
14	TRBD2	TRBV4-1	.	TRBJ2-1	TGCGCCAGCAGCCAACCCACAGCGGGAGCGTCACAGTTCTTC	CASSQPTAGASQFF
15	TRBD1	TRBV12-3/TRBV12-4	.	TRBJ2-7	TGTGCCAGCAGTTTCGGGACAGGGGATAACTACGAGCAGTACTTC	CASSFGTGDNYEQYF
15	TRBD2	TRBV7-2	once	TRBJ2-1	TGTGCCAGCACCCCGGGACTAGCGGGGACCAATGAGCAGTTCTTC	CASTPGLAGTNEQFF
15	TRBD1	TRBV3-1	.	TRBJ1-1	TGTGCCAGCAGCCTTACCGGACAGGGGAGGACTGAAGCTTTCTTT	CASSLTGQGRTEAFF
15	.	TRBV20-1	once	TRBJ2-2	TGCAGTGCTTTAGTGGGCTCATCGAACACCGGGGAGCTGTTTTTT	CSALVGSSNTGELFF
15	.	TRBV6-1	few	TRBJ2-7	TGTGCCAGCAGTGAAGGGCAGGGGTTTGTCTACGAGCAGTACTTC	CASSEGQGFVYEQYF
13	.	TRBV29-1	.	TRBJ1-4	TGCAGCGTAACGACAGGTGGGGGTGAAAAACTGTTTTTT	CSVTTGGGEKLFF
13	.	TRBV29-1	.	TRBJ2-7	TGCAGCGTTGAAGATGGAACTAGTGGCGAGCAGTACTTC	CSVEDGTSGEQYF
16	TRBD2	TRBV7-2	.	TRBJ2-2	TGTGCCAGCAGCCCCCTGGCGGGAGATGGGACCGGGGAGCTGTTTTTT	CASSPLAGDGTGELFF
15	TRBD1	TRBV20-1	.	TRBJ2-1	TGCAGTGCCCGGACAGGGGGACTCCCCTACAATGAGCAGTTCTTC	CSARTGGLPYNEQFF
15	.	TRBV7-9	.	TRBJ2-2	TGTGCCAGCACCAATACAAGGAGGGACACCGGGGAGCTGTTTTTT	CASTNTRRDTGELFF
13	TRBD1	TRBV7-9	.	TRBJ1-2	TGTGCCAGCAGCCAAGAGGACAGGAAGGGCTACACCTTC	CASSQEDRKGYTF
13	.	TRBV2	.	TRBJ1-1	TGTGCCAGCAACCCCGGCCTAGACACTGAAGCTTTCTTT	CASNPGLDTEAFF
15	.	TRBV6-5	.	TRBJ2-3	TGTGCCAGCAGTTACTCCTCGAACAGACGTGATACGCAGTATTTT	CASSYSSNRRDTQYF
12	TRBD2	TRBV12-3/TRBV12-4	.	TRBJ2-4	TGTGCCAGCAATGGGGGGGTGGGGGAGCAGTACTTC	CASNGGVGEQYF
12	.	TRBV7-9	.	TRBJ2-3	TGTGCCAGCAGCTTACAGGTGGATACGCAGTATTTT	CASSLQVDTQYF
18	TRBD1	TRBV27	once	TRBJ1-6	TGTGCCAGCAGTTTGGGGGACAGGGAACGGATCCATGGAGGCCCCCTCCACTTT	CASSLGDRERIHGGPLHF
15	.	TRBV12-3/TRBV12-4	once	TRBJ1-1	TGTGCCAGCAGTAGCACAGGGCCAGCAAGCACTGAAGCTTTCTTT	CASSSTGPASTEAFF
15	.	TRBV11-2	.	TRBJ2-3	TGTGCCAGCAGCCCGGGACAACAAAGCACAGATACGCAGTATTTT	CASSPGQQSTDTQYF